This T cell receptor beta chain was identified during a study of T cell responses to AZD1222 COVID-19 vaccine (dated by TCRdb to the early 2020s). At the level of the whole study: AZD1222 recipients with second doses at about 4 weeks or about 12 weeks were pooled, because spike-specific TCR depth and breadth did not differ between schedules. TCR sequencing covered 230 or so trial participants: 207 given two doses of AZD1222 and about 26 given two doses of MenACWY control vaccine. Trial participants were enrolled by age into subgroups of 18-55, 56-69 and 70-plus years, and 148, 28 and 57 TCR-sequenced participants, respectively, were included in these subgroups.

This clone came up once. Its antigen is currently not known. Within one base of it there is no much larger clone, and no base qualities were kept. The CDR3 regions of human TCRbeta chains were analyzed by immunosequencing. The authors processed their data as follows. Repertoire TCRs were checked for matches against a reference library of SARS-CoV-2-specific TCRs that had been generated using the MIRA antigen-specificity platform. Breadth meant the fraction of unique TCRs that were SARS-CoV-2-associated, whereas depth meant the fraction of total T cells that were SARS-CoV-2-associated. Using the MIRA data, each spike-specific TCR was mapped to the spike region that the TCR reacts to and placed in a CD4 or CD8 class. Log10-transformed breadth and depth values were compared by one-way ANOVA with Sidak's multiple comparisons tests. The table comes from immuneACCESS by way of TCRdb, which keeps in-frame sequences with V and J called. Part of the clones is missing from these tables; in studies checked, under half for an unresolved V gene and the rest for unknown reasons. V and J calls plus clone size are reproduced from that table; the DNA served to infer D and trimming. The sample records about 130,000 clones, 90% to 95% of which are singletons. Roughly 6.6% of the sample lies in the top ten.

This specimen's time point label, interpreted: baseline before first vaccination. Vaccinee samples were obtained from the UK trials COV001 and COV002, which included a single-blind randomized controlled phase 2/3 trial of AZD1222 (ChAdOx1 nCoV-19) in healthy adults. For TCRbeta chain sequencing, PBMC samples were collected from trial participants at day 0 and at day 28 after the second dose. Overall study outcomes, separate from this receptor: The 56-69-year group was small, and its depth increase did not reach significance, likely because of low power. Spike-specific TCR breadth and depth rose significantly after two AZD1222 doses compared with day 0 and with MenACWY recipients. The vaccine-associated CD4 TCRs covered the entire spike protein, and the dominant responses fell in regions 160-218 and 743-854. Because no day 14 peak-response samples were available, the repertoires could be characterized only after the peak T cell response. Only five to seven AZD1222 recipients were SARS-CoV-2 seropositive at baseline, limiting conclusions about previously exposed vaccinees. Most participants were white British and females outnumbered males, and the authors suggested that clonal diversity may have been underestimated. Reportedly, almost half of the unique spike-specific TCRs recognized epitopes lying outside the regions that are mutated in the B.1.351 and B.1.1.7 variants.

Sequences were derived from peripheral blood, sampled on day 0 of AZD1222 vaccination. The sequence was obtained from an adult in good health.

The CDR3 protein sequence reads: CASSPGDRGNQPQHF. The nucleotide sequence is given as TGTGCCAGCAGCCCGGGGGACAGGGGGAATCAGCCCCAGCATTTT. Recombination linked TRBV9 to TRBJ1-5; the junction holds 11 bases that match TRBD1. Trimming accounts for 4 bases at V and 4 bases at J, while the number of junction bases matched to no gene is 4. The CDR3 runs 15 amino acids, cysteine and phenylalanine included. The DNA shown is the 45-base CDR3, in frame from base 1. Per the germline V gene, SGDLS is the CDR1 and YYNGEE is the CDR2. Here the CDR3 is joined to the reference TRBV9 and TRBJ1-5 genes, and the full variable domain is: DSGVTQTPKHLITATGQRVTLRCSPRSGDLSVYWYQQSLDQGLQFLIQYYNGEERAKGNILERFSAQQFPDLHSELNLSSLELGDSALYFCASSPGDRGNQPQHFGDGTRLSIL.